The sequence of this T cell receptor beta chain was determined in a study of PD-L1 blockade in urothelial cancer. Described time point: pretreatment peripheral blood. TCRdb keeps only in-frame clones here, not all; method: immunoSEQ multiplex PCR. The repertoire holds more than 85,000 clones, with roughly 84% as singletons. The CDR3 sequence is 16 residues long. The germline gives CDR1 SNHLY, CDR2 FYNNEI. J lost 6 bases, V lost 4 bases, and 7 bases had no gene match. The clonotype was recovered from a man aged 60 to 69 with urothelial cancer. Sample: PBMCs, taken around atezolizumab (anti-PD-L1) treatment. This sequence joins TRBV2 and TRBJ2-2; the match to TRBD2 covers 11 bases. CDR3 protein: CASSAPSGRISGELFF. CDR3 DNA: TGTGCCAGCAGTGCACCTAGCGGGAGGATATCCGGGGAGCTGTTTTTT.